This passage covers 26 T cell receptor beta chains from one sample sequenced in a study of shared clonotypes between healthy human individuals. Method: immunoSEQ multiplex PCR; TCRdb's copy keeps in-frame clones and lacks some. The data contain 400,000 to 500,000 clones, about 82% of them singletons. The sequenced sample consisted of PBMCs. The receptors come from a woman in her thirties or forties in good health. Some clones in this sample may be carry-over from other donors' samples.

Notes on this clone: Being one base from a much bigger clone, this may be a read error. The missing conserved phenylalanine or tryptophan at the end of this CDR3 makes a read error likely. CDR3 DNA: TGTGCCTGGAGTATTCGGGCAGTAAACACTGAAGCTTTCCTT. It encodes CAWSIRAVNTEAFL. The rearrangement joins TRBV30 to TRBJ1-1; the D is unclear. Germline loops: CDR1 GTSNPN, CDR2 SVGIG (reference sequence). With 2 bases removed from V and 2 bases from J, the gap between germline ends came to 12 bases. The CDR3 contains 14 residues.

The chain links TRBV4-1 to TRBJ2-3, with TRBD2 matching over 8 bases. This CDR3 has 16 amino acids. The V gene's germline CDR1 is MGHRA and CDR2 YSYEKL. Losses at the gene ends were 2 bases for V and 3 bases for J; bases not matched to a gene: 7. The CDR3 sequence is CASSQLPGGATDTQYF. CDR3 coding DNA: TGCGCCAGCAGCCAATTACCGGGAGGGGCGACAGATACGCAGTATTTT.

The chain joins TRBV28 to TRBJ2-1, with 9 bases matching TRBD2. The V gene end was trimmed by 7 bases and the J gene end by 5 bases; junction bases not matched to a gene: 9. The germline V gene encodes CDR1 MDHEN and CDR2 SYDVKM. The CDR3 sequence is 15 residues long. The CDR3 sequence: CASTTTSGRNNEQFF. The DNA of the CDR3 is TGTGCCAGCACCACGACTAGCGGCCGAAACAATGAGCAGTTCTTC.

V usage is TRBV28 and J usage is TRBJ2-7, with 9 bases lining up with TRBD1. The germline V gene has CDR1 MDHEN and CDR2 SYDVKM. The length of the CDR3 is 17 residues. The V segment lost 1 base and the J segment 3 bases; nucleotides outside the gene matches: 10. The CDR3 spells CASSLSKLGQGFYEQYF. For the CDR3, the DNA is TGTGCCAGCAGTTTATCGAAACTGGGACAGGGATTCTACGAGCAGTACTTC. Looking up the rest from reference TRBV28 and TRBJ2-7 gives the full variable domain: DVKVTQSSRYLVKRTGEKVFLECVQDMDHENMFWYRQDPGLGLRLIYFSYDVKMKEKGDIPEGYSVSREKKERFSLILESASTNQTSMYLCASSLSKLGQGFYEQYFGPGTRLTVT.

This clone was seen only a few times. The chain joins TRBV29-1 to TRBJ2-3; 7 bases align to TRBD1. The length of the CDR3 is 14 residues. V lost 6 bases, J lost 2 bases, and 8 bases stayed unmatched. The V gene's germline CDR1 is SQVTM and CDR2 ANQGSEA. Written as DNA, the CDR3 is TGCAGCGTCGCCCCGGGACAGTACACAGATACGCAGTATTTT. Residues: CSVAPGQYTDTQYF.

The V gene is TRBV7-3, the J gene TRBJ2-1, with a weak D call TRBD2 (6 bases). This CDR3 contains 15 residues. V lost 3 bases to trimming and J lost 3 bases, with 12 bases between them. The germline V gene has CDR1 SGHTA and CDR2 FQGTGA. CDR3 coding DNA: TGTGCCAGCAGCTTTCTTGGCGGGAACTACAATGAGCAGTTCTTC. Translation gives CASSFLGGNYNEQFF.

The chain couples TRBV19 to TRBJ1-2; the D gene is possibly TRBD1 (5 bases). The V and J ends lost 3 bases and 9 bases respectively, with 17 bases between them. The CDR3 length is 14 residues. Germline V CDR1 and CDR2: LNHDA, SQIVND (reference sequence). Written as DNA, the CDR3 is TGTGCCAGTAGTATGGGGGACTCCCAGGTGCGCTACACCTTC. Amino acid sequence: CASSMGDSQVRYTF.

In the case of this clone: This likely reflects a read error, since a far larger clone is one base away. Since no conserved phenylalanine or tryptophan closes the CDR3, a read error is the likely cause. The chain combines TRBV30 with TRBJ1-5; no firm D call. The V end was cut by 3 bases, the J end by 1 base, with 4 bases between. The germline CDR1 and CDR2 sequences are GTSNPN and SVGIG (reference sequence). The CDR3 spans 12 residues. CDR3 loop: CAWSGSNQPQHS. CDR3 nucleotides: TGTGCCTGGAGCGGAAGCAATCAGCCCCAGCATTCT.

The chain joins TRBV16 to TRBJ2-7; 9 bases are shared with TRBD2. CDR3 length: 15 residues. The germline V gene has CDR1 KGHSY and CDR2 FQNENV. Losses at the gene ends were 2 bases for V and 5 bases for J; bases not matched to a gene: 7. This CDR3 is CASSQLVAGGDEQYF. As DNA, the CDR3 is TGTGCCAGCAGCCAACTGGTGGCGGGAGGGGACGAGCAGTACTTC.

This clone was seen at least ten times. The chain couples TRBV28 to TRBJ1-4, with D perhaps TRBD1 (5 bases). Trimming took off 9 bases at V and 6 bases at J, with 8 bases between the two ends. Germline CDR1 MDHEN, CDR2 SYDVKM. CDR3 length: 11 residues. This CDR3 is CARGGYEKLFF. The CDR3 nucleotides read TGTGCCAGGGGGGGGTATGAAAAACTGTTTTTT.

The chain is built from TRBV5-8 and TRBJ2-7, with 9 bases matching TRBD2. CDR3 size: 14 residues. The ends lost 6 bases at V and 0 bases at J; junction bases unmatched: 4. The germline CDR1 and CDR2 sequences are SGHTS and YDEGEE. CDR3 sequence: CASTPLAGSYEQYF. The CDR3 bases are TGTGCCAGCACCCCACTAGCGGGCTCCTACGAGCAGTACTTC.

The gene calls are TRBV5-1 and TRBJ2-7; 10 nucleotides line up with TRBD2. Trimming at V came to 3 bases and at J to 5 bases, leaving 5 bases not matched to a gene. Germline V gives CDR1 SGHRS, CDR2 YFSETQ. This CDR3 has 14 amino acids. CDR3 coding DNA: TGCGCCAGCAGCTGGGCCGGGACTAGCGACGAGCAGTACTTC. Translating gives CASSWAGTSDEQYF.

The chain has TRBV7-7 and TRBJ2-1; 11 bases line up with TRBD2. Germline CDR1 is SSHAT and CDR2 is FNYEAQ (reference sequence). The CDR3 totals 15 residues. The V and J ends lost 5 bases and 4 bases, in that order; junction bases with no gene match: 4. This CDR3 is CASSGGTSGYNEQFF. The CDR3, as DNA: TGTGCCAGCAGCGGCGGGACTAGCGGATACAATGAGCAGTTCTTC.

This sequence joins TRBV18 and TRBJ1-1; D is uncertain. Germline loops: CDR1 KGHSH, CDR2 LQKENI. The CDR3 sequence is 13 residues long. V shed 4 bases and J shed 6 bases, with 12 bases lying between them. This chain's CDR3 is CASSLSATAEAFF. The CDR3, as DNA: TGTGCCAGCTCACTTTCGGCGACGGCTGAAGCTTTCTTT.

This clone was recorded many times. This chain uses TRBV11-2 with TRBJ2-3; 7 bases are a match to TRBD1. Unmatched junction bases numbered 5, after V lost 5 bases and J lost 9 bases. Germline CDR1 SGHAT, CDR2 FQNNGV. This CDR3 contains 12 residues. CDR3 DNA: TGTGCCAGCAGCACCCGGGGACAGACGCAGTATTTT. Amino acids: CASSTRGQTQYF.

On this clone itself: The sample holds other DNA sequences that translate to the same CDR3. J is TRBJ1-1 and V is TRBV29-1; D possibly corresponds to TRBD1 (6 bases). Germline CDR1 SQVTM, CDR2 ANQGSEA. V lost 1 base and J lost 8, with 17 bases in between. There are 14 residues in the CDR3. Here the CDR3 reads CSVEARGGGTEAFF. The CDR3 nucleotides are TGCAGCGTTGAAGCCAGGGGTGGGGGCACCGAAGCTTTCTTT.

This chain joins TRBV11-2 and TRBJ2-7, with D unclear. Per germline, CDR1 SGHAT and CDR2 FQNNGV. Trimming removed 5 bases from V and 5 bases from J, with 7 bases in between. The CDR3 is 11 amino acids. The CDR3 region has the DNA TGTGCCAGCAGCCTTATTAACGAGCAGTACTTC. Protein: CASSLINEQYF.

The chain couples TRBV30 to TRBJ2-7; D is uncertain. The V gene's germline CDR1 is GTSNPN and CDR2 SVGIG (reference sequence). V was clipped by 0 bases and J by 4 bases, with 13 bases between them. This CDR3 region has 14 residues. CDR3 sequence reads: CAWSVRRGRYEQYF. For the CDR3, the DNA is TGTGCCTGGAGTGTACGAAGAGGAAGATACGAGCAGTACTTC.

The chain uses TRBV6-1 and TRBJ2-2; D uncertain. Germline values: CDR1 MNHNS, CDR2 SASEGT. The CDR3 is 14 residues long. V was trimmed by 8 bases and J by 0 bases, leaving 10 bases between them. The DNA for the CDR3 is TGTGCCAGCCTCCCGGCCCCGAACACCGGGGAGCTGTTTTTT. The encoded protein is CASLPAPNTGELFF.

V gene TRBV28 combines with J gene TRBJ1-1; 7 nucleotides agree with TRBD1. The junction had 13 bases not matched to a gene; V was cut back by 6 bases and J by 6 bases. CDR1 MDHEN and CDR2 SYDVKM come from the germline V gene. The CDR3 is 15 amino acids. CDR3 nucleotides: TGTGCCAGCAGGGGCACAGGGGAGTTTAGTGCTGAAGCTTTCTTT. Translated: CASRGTGEFSAEAFF.

This clone was found many times. The chain uses TRBV10-2 and TRBJ2-2; D gene unclear. CDR1 and CDR2 from the germline V gene are WSHSY and SAAADI. Trimming stripped 7 bases from V and 9 bases from J, with 15 bases between. The CDR3 extends over 13 amino acids. The CDR3, as DNA: TGCGCCAGCACTACGGCTTCACGGTGGGAGCTGTTTTTT. The encoded protein is CASTTASRWELFF.

The chain uses TRBV28 and TRBJ1-1, with a tentative D call TRBD1 (5 bases). This CDR3 has 13 residues. V lost 6 bases, J lost 7 bases, and 15 bases lay in between. CDR1 and CDR2 (germline): MDHEN, SYDVKM. CDR3 nucleotides: TGTGCCAGCAGGTCACCCATAACAGGTGAAGCTTTCTTT. Encoded protein: CASRSPITGEAFF.

Ten or more counts support this clone. V gene TRBV18 combines with J gene TRBJ1-3, with D possibly being TRBD1 (6 bases). CDR3 length equals 15 residues. The V end lost 5 bases, the J end lost 2 bases, and 13 bases lay between the germline ends. Germline values: CDR1 KGHSH, CDR2 LQKENI. CDR3 DNA: TGTGCCAGCTCAGGATACAGGGATCCTGGAAACACCATATATTTT. It yields the protein CASSGYRDPGNTIYF.

The chain recombines TRBV7-8 with TRBJ2-5; D unclear. The J call may be faulty, since TRBJ2-7 better matches the DNA end. The CDR3 runs to 12 residues. The germline CDR1 and CDR2 sequences are SGHVS and FQNEAQ. CDR3 residues: CASSPHSYEQYF. Written as DNA, the CDR3 is TGTGCCAGCAGCCCCCATTCCTACGAGCAGTACTTC.

The chain joins TRBV14 to TRBJ2-7; D is possibly TRBD1 (6 bases). The V end lost 5 bases, the J end lost 7 bases, and 12 bases lay between the germline ends. Germline V gene lookup returns CDR1 SGHDN and CDR2 FVKESK. This CDR3 has 12 amino acids. The CDR3 region is CASSREGGEQYF. The CDR3 nucleotides are TGTGCCAGCAGCAGAGAAGGGGGAGAGCAGTACTTC.

This clone has a handful of counts. This chain connects TRBV19 to TRBJ2-7, with TRBD1 matching 9 bases. After removal of 4 bases from V and 5 bases from J, the junction contained 12 bases not matched to a gene. Germline assignment: CDR1 LNHDA and CDR2 SQIVND (reference sequence). CDR3 length: 16 amino acids. The CDR3 sequence: CASSTSHPGQGHEQYF. CDR3 sequence (DNA): TGTGCCAGTAGTACATCCCATCCGGGACAGGGACACGAGCAGTACTTC.